This record concerns one TCR beta chain sequence. What it binds is unknown. This sample was included in a study of blood T cells in healthy people across ages. Whole-study results and caveats: Per million T cells, TCR beta diversity dropped about linearly as age rose. Without sorted subsets, naive and antigen-experienced compartments could not be conclusively compared.

Together with a sample-barcoded 5' primer, a J-beta primer mix was included in a second PCR lasting about 6 to 11 cycles. TCRdb re-called the 5' RACE reads with MiXCR, one entry per CDR3 protein. The table shows 1.5 million to 2 million distinct CDR3 sequences, with 28% occurring only once. The CDR3 has 15 residues. Germline CDR1 reads SGDLS; CDR2 reads YYNGEE. V lost 1 base and J lost 0; bases outside the gene matches: 3. The chain has TRBV9 and TRBJ1-2; TRBD1 matches at 7 bases. This receptor was taken from a woman between 25 and 40 years old in good health. The sequenced sample was blood. The CDR3 is CASSVTGDSNYGYTF. CDR3 DNA: TGTGCCAGCAGCGTAACAGGGGACTCTAACTATGGCTACACCTTC.